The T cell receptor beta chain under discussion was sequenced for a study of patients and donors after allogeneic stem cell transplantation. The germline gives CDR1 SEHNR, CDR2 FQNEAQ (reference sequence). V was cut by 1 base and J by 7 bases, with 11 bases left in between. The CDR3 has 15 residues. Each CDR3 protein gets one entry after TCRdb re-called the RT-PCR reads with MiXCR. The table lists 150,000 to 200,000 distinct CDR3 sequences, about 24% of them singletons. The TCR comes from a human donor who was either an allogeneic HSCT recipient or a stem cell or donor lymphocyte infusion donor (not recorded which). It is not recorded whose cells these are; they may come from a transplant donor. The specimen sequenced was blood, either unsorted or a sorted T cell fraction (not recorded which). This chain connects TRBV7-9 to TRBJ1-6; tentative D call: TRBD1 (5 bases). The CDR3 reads CASSLVAGYNSPLHF. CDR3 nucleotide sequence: TGTGCCAGCAGCTTAGTGGCAGGGTACAATTCACCCCTCCACTTT.